The 28 T cell receptor beta chains below were found in one sample sequenced in a study of monozygotic twins with inflammatory bowel disease. TCRdb re-called the 5' RACE reads and catalogs CDR3 proteins one per entry, DNA excluded. The sample data list 420,000 or so distinct CDR3 sequences. The sequenced sample was blood. The receptor source for this set is a human donor with ulcerative colitis or Crohn's disease, or a healthy co-twin of an affected twin (not recorded which).

The rearrangement joins TRBV6-6 to TRBJ1-2; absent DNA, TCRdb's TRBD1 call cannot be checked. The CDR3 runs 13 residues. Per germline, CDR1 MNHNY and CDR2 SVGAGI (reference sequence). The CDR3 here is CASTRTGGYGYTF.

This chain joins TRBV2 and TRBJ2-3; TCRdb's D call, TRBD1, is unchecked because there is no DNA. The CDR3 has 15 residues. The V gene's germline CDR1 is SNHLY and CDR2 FYNNEI. Here the CDR3 reads CASRHPGQSTDTQYF.

The rearrangement uses TRBV30 and TRBJ1-2. This CDR3 contains 12 residues. Germline CDR1 and CDR2: GTSNPN and SVGIG (reference sequence). This chain's CDR3 is CAWSLQRYGYTF.

The chain couples TRBV5-1 to TRBJ2-7; TCRdb names TRBD1, which stays unverified in the absence of DNA. Germline loops: CDR1 SGHRS, CDR2 YFSETQ. The CDR3 loop spans 13 amino acids. The CDR3 is CASSGQGSDEQYF. Complete variable domain (other parts from reference TRBV5-1 and TRBJ2-7): KAGVTQTPRYLIKTRGQQVTLSCSPISGHRSVSWYQQTPGQGLQFLFEYFSETQRNKGNFPGRFSGRQFSNSRSEMNVSTLELGDSALYLCASSGQGSDEQYFGPGTRLTVT.

The V gene is TRBV29-1, the J gene TRBJ1-2. This CDR3 spans 18 amino acids. CDR1 SQVTM and CDR2 ANQGSEA come from the germline V gene. CDR3 in amino acids: CSVERARSTEKANYGYTF.

The chain uses TRBV11-2 and TRBJ2-5; the D call from TCRdb, TRBD2, cannot be confirmed without DNA. CDR1 SGHAT and CDR2 FQNNGV come from the germline V gene. This CDR3 is 18 amino acids long. The CDR3 sequence: CASSFPGRSSFRQETQYF.

V usage is TRBV2 and J usage is TRBJ1-6; absent DNA, TCRdb's TRBD1 call cannot be checked. Germline CDR1 and CDR2: SNHLY and FYNNEI. This CDR3 is built from 15 residues. The CDR3 sequence: CAIPRDRGSNSPLHF.

The chain recombines TRBV4-1 with TRBJ2-6; the TCRdb call, TRBD1, lacks DNA for checking. The length of the CDR3 is 19 residues. CDR1 is MGHRA, CDR2 YSYEKL, per germline. Here the CDR3 reads CASSQDQGQGSSGANVLTF.

The chain carries TRBV11-2 and TRBJ1-4; TCRdb's D call, TRBD1, is unchecked because there is no DNA. In germline, CDR1 is SGHAT, CDR2 FQNNGV. The CDR3 loop spans 18 amino acids. CDR3 residues: CASSPWQFRDRGGEKLFF.

This chain connects TRBV30 to TRBJ1-1; the TCRdb D gene call, TRBD1, has no DNA to confirm it. CDR3 length: 14 residues. CDR1 is GTSNPN and CDR2 is SVGIG in the germline V gene (reference sequence). The CDR3 loop reads CAWSVGRGDTEAFF.

The V call is TRBV11-2, the J call TRBJ2-1; TCRdb picks TRBD2, but there is no DNA to check that call. Looked up from germline, CDR1 is SGHAT and CDR2 is FQNNGV. This CDR3 spans 17 amino acids. This CDR3 reads CASSHAAGGRVYNEQFF.

The chain joins TRBV6-1 to TRBJ1-5; TCRdb designates TRBD1, a call that cannot be tested without DNA. This CDR3 is 16 amino acids long. Germline loops: CDR1 MNHNS, CDR2 SASEGT. CDR3 region: CASSVRQGGGNQPQHF.

The chain carries TRBV4-1 and TRBJ2-3. The length of the CDR3 is 16 residues. CDR1 is MGHRA and CDR2 is YSYEKL in the germline V gene. The CDR3 region is CASSHRVGQNTDTQYF.

The V gene is TRBV7-9, the J gene TRBJ1-6; the TCRdb D gene call, TRBD1, has no DNA to confirm it. The germline CDR1 and CDR2 sequences are SEHNR and FQNEAQ (reference sequence). The CDR3 is made up of 14 amino acids. The CDR3 region is CASSLVGVRSPLHF.

V usage is TRBV4-3 and J usage is TRBJ2-1; lacking DNA, the TRBD2 call made by TCRdb goes unchecked. The CDR3 contains 18 residues. Germline V gene lookup returns CDR1 LGHNA and CDR2 YSLEER. This chain's CDR3 is CASSHNRLAGGNYNEQFF.

The chain couples TRBV5-6 to TRBJ2-2; TCRdb's D gene call, TRBD1, goes unchecked for lack of DNA. Germline values: CDR1 SGHDT, CDR2 YYEEEE. The CDR3 sequence is 15 residues long. CDR3 sequence reads: CASSWTGDRSGELFF.

The rearrangement uses TRBV12-3 or TRBV12-4 and TRBJ2-3; TCRdb lists TRBD1, though no DNA is available to test this call. The CDR3 has 14 amino acids. The CDR3 loop is CASGDSWITDTQYF.

The chain recombines TRBV25-1 with TRBJ2-5; absent DNA, TCRdb's TRBD2 call cannot be checked. The CDR3 is 13 amino acids. CDR1 and CDR2 from the germline V gene are MGHDK and SYGVNS. The CDR3 spells CASSASGEETQYF.

The V call is TRBV9, the J call TRBJ1-1; TCRdb's D gene call, TRBD1, goes unchecked for lack of DNA. The CDR3 is 13 residues long. The germline V gene encodes CDR1 SGDLS and CDR2 YYNGEE. CDR3 sequence: CASGGDRDTEAFF.

The chain has TRBV27 and TRBJ2-2. The CDR3 runs 13 residues. CDR1 is MNHEY and CDR2 is SMNVEV in the germline V gene (reference sequence). The CDR3: CASSFRRTGELFF.

V gene TRBV7-2 combines with J gene TRBJ2-1; the TCRdb D gene call, TRBD2, has no DNA to confirm it. The length of the CDR3 is 17 residues. Germline assignment: CDR1 SGHTA and CDR2 FQGNSA. The CDR3 sequence is CASSLDVGGGVYNEQFF.

The J gene is TRBJ1-5, the V gene TRBV6-1. The CDR3 is 15 residues long. CDR1 is MNHNS, CDR2 SASEGT, per germline. The CDR3 reads CASSESINSNQPQHF.

The rearrangement uses TRBV20-1 and TRBJ2-7; TCRdb lists TRBD1, though no DNA is available to test this call. Per the germline V gene, CDR1 is DFQATT and CDR2 is SNEGSKA (reference sequence). The CDR3 covers 14 residues. The CDR3 is CSATKGQGSREQYF.

The chain has TRBV4-1 and TRBJ1-2. The germline gives CDR1 MGHRA, CDR2 YSYEKL. CDR3 length: 14 amino acids. CDR3 protein: CASSQEGMNYGYTF.

V usage is TRBV19 and J usage is TRBJ2-3; TCRdb proposes TRBD1, but this gene call is untestable without DNA. Germline V gives CDR1 LNHDA, CDR2 SQIVND (reference sequence). The CDR3 has 15 amino acids. The CDR3 protein is CASSWAGGFTDTQYF.

The chain combines TRBV7-9 with TRBJ1-1. Germline V gives CDR1 SEHNR, CDR2 FQNEAQ (reference sequence). The CDR3 has 13 amino acids. CDR3 amino acids: CASSLEVVTEAFF. Drawing the rest from reference TRBV7-9 and TRBJ1-1, the complete variable domain is DTGVSQNPRHKITKRGQNVTFRCDPISEHNRLYWYRQTLGQGPEFLTYFQNEAQLEKSRLLSDRFSAERPKGSFSTLEIQRTEQGDSAMYLCASSLEVVTEAFFGQGTRLTVV.

The J gene is TRBJ1-2, the V gene TRBV20-1; the TRBD1 assignment by TCRdb is unverifiable without DNA. This CDR3 comprises 12 residues. In germline, CDR1 is DFQATT, CDR2 SNEGSKA (reference sequence). The CDR3 sequence: CSANPTGGGYTF.

The genes are TRBV7-2 and TRBJ1-2. Germline CDR1 is SGHTA and CDR2 is FQGNSA. The CDR3 covers 15 residues. CDR3 sequence reads: CASSARLLKGYGYTF.